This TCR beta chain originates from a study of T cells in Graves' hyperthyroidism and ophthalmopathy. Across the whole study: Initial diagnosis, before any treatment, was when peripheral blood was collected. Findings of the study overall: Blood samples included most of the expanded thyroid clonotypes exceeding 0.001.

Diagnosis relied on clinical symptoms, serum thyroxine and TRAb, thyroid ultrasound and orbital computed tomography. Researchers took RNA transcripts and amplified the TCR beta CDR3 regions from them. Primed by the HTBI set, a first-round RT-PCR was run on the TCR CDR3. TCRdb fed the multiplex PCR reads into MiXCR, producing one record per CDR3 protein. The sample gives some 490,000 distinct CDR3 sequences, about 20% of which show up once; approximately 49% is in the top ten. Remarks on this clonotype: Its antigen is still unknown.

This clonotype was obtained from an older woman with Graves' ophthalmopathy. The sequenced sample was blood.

The DNA of the CDR3 is TGCAGCGTTGAAAGGACGTTATCGAGCTCTGGAAACACCATATATTTT. This encodes CSVERTLSSSGNTIYF. The chain is built from TRBV29-1 and TRBJ1-3; D not resolved. Deletions cut 2 bases from V and 0 bases from J, with 14 bases between. Germline V gene data show CDR1 as SQVTM and CDR2 as ANQGSEA. The CDR3 sequence is 16 residues long.